This T cell receptor beta chain was retrieved from a study of post-analysis software for immune sequencing data (dated by TCRdb to the mid-2010s). Context from the whole study: The recorded disease courses included relapsing-remitting, secondary progressive and progressive-relapsing multiple sclerosis, and some patients had no subtype annotation. A subset of samples was prepared in parallel using single-end sample barcoding, then pooled and co-amplified after Illumina adapter ligation. The multiple sclerosis patient repertoires were compared with around ten previously published healthy control repertoires from donors aged about 6 to 28 years.

What the work shows at the level of the full study, not this receptor alone: Strong co-clustering of samples prepared in the same batch was shown by direct clustering with F measure, prompting a batch-effect correction. A few TRBV segments, including TRBV5-6, TRBV5-1 and TRBV20-1, were significantly more frequent in patients than controls. Multiple sclerosis patients had significantly lower normalized Chao1 diversity than controls, a result that suggests substantial peripheral T-cell clonal expansion. The multiple sclerosis patient group was slightly younger than the control group.

Receptor amplification or capture employed PCR. TCRdb lists the instrument as Illumina HiSeq 2500. To reduce PCR and sequencing biases, unique molecular identifiers were built into the TCR beta cDNA libraries. Per 1 to 10 million input T cells, roughly 500,000 cDNA molecules were obtained, such that each molecule approximated one T cell. Patient libraries were prepared and sequenced with the same protocol used for the earlier healthy control dataset. Samples belonging to the same batch were prepared together, multiplexed and sequenced on a shared HiSeq lane. The authors' pipeline ran thus. Raw barcoded reads were processed with MIGEC, and single-read molecular identifier groups were discarded before consensus assembly and CDR3 extraction. VDJtools was used for post-analysis of the clonotype tables, with diversity normalized by down-sampling every dataset to the smallest sample size. To correct batch-related cross-sample contamination, repertoire overlap clustering matched CDR3 amino acid sequences but not nucleotide sequences. The raw public data were reprocessed by TCRdb itself: fastp quality trimming at Q25, MiXCR clonotype calling, in-frame beta chains only. Every distinct CDR3 protein forms one entry, paired with its most common genes and DNA. TCRdb assigned the V and J calls; the authors' analysis was not used. In all, the sample holds about 770,000 distinct CDR3 sequences, and 46% of those were seen once. 4.9% of the sample belongs to the ten largest clones.

TCR beta repertoires were profiled from peripheral blood of approximately 13 young patients with multiple sclerosis to demonstrate the VDJtools post-analysis software. The multiple sclerosis patients were children and adolescents ranging in age from roughly 6 to 15 years. In the case of this clonotype: No cognate antigen has been identified for it. Sequence at one end of the junction differs from germline and may be a read error.

The germline V gene yields SGHRS for CDR1 and YFSETQ for CDR2. The CDR3 numbers 16 residues from cysteine through phenylalanine. Solely the CDR3 DNA is kept, with 48 bases framed from the first base. The sequenced sample was blood. The clonotype comes from a girl aged 10-17 years with multiple sclerosis. The chain uses TRBV5-1 and TRBJ1-4, and TRBD1 aligns with 7 junction nucleotides. Here is the DNA: TGCGCCAGCAGCTTGGATGCGACAGGGCGTAATGAAGAACTGTTTTTT. Its product reads: CASSLDATGRNEELFF.